The clone carrying this T cell receptor (beta chain) was recorded a few times. Its antigen is still unknown. TCRalpha and TCRbeta libraries used 5'RACE with constant-segment primers and UMIs. TCRdb independently ran MiXCR on the 5' RACE reads; one entry per CDR3 protein. The sample includes 250,000 or so distinct CDR3 sequences, roughly 18% of them seen just once. The germline V gene has CDR1 SNHLY and CDR2 FYNNEI. V lost 3 bases and J lost 5; bases outside the gene matches: 6. The CDR3 sequence is 14 residues long. This record comes from a study of T-cell memory formation after mild COVID-19. The study's findings and limits: Whereas later expanders leaned CD4+, clones contracting day 15 to 85 showed a balanced CD4/CD8 makeup. Some clones that responded turned up in pre-infection memory, which suggests that cross-reactive memory joined in. Mainly CM and EM harbored the contracting CD4+ clones; mainly EMRA harbored the CD8+ ones.

The receptor's source is a man between 18 and 35 years old who had mild COVID-19 (a few samples of this study predate the infection). Cell type and time point are not known. The chain employs TRBV2 and TRBJ2-5, with 7 nucleotides matching TRBD1. The sequenced material came from PBMCs or a T cell subset sorted from them (not recorded which). DNA for the CDR3: TGTGCCAGCAGTGACGAGGGGGCGTGGGAGACCCAGTACTTC. It translates to CASSDEGAWETQYF.